The entry below gives a single T cell receptor (beta chain) sequence along with its context. The data originate from a study of blood T cell repertoires in COVID-19. Study details: Sources were T cells, B-cell-depleted T cells, or PBMCs; the material itself was cDNA or gDNA.

The CDR3 is 12 amino acids. Trimming left V 3 bases short and J 7 bases short, with 9 bases between. CDR1 and CDR2 (germline): SGHAT, FQNNGV. Produced via immunoSEQ multiplex PCR; TCRdb's table is partial and in-frame only. This table holds about 350,000 clones, approximately 84% found once. The gene calls are TRBV11-2 and TRBJ1-2; D perhaps matches TRBD1 (5 bases). Sequencing was carried out using PBMCs or T cells enriched from blood (not recorded which). The clonotype was recovered from a young woman who had recovered from COVID-19. CDR3 nucleotides: TGTGCCAGCAGCTTGGGACTCTTTGGCTACACCTTC. It translates to CASSLGLFGYTF. Filled out from reference TRBV11-2 and TRBJ1-2, the complete variable domain reads EAGVAQSPRYKIIEKRQSVAFWCNPISGHATLYWYQQILGQGPKLLIQFQNNGVVDDSQLPKDRFSAERLKGVDSTLKIQPAKLEDSAVYLCASSLGLFGYTFGSGTRLTVV.